This T cell receptor beta chain was observed in a study of blood T cell repertoires in COVID-19 (dated by TCRdb to between 2020 and 2021). General notes on the study: The collaborator samples originated in the United States, Italy and Spain and spanned the acute and convalescent phases of COVID-19. The prospective study material was composed of cDNA or gDNA derived from T cells, B-cell-depleted T cells, or PBMCs. Subjects who had been exposed to COVID-19, were actively infected with it, or had recovered from it provided the deeply sampled blood TCRbeta repertoires that made up the dataset. The repertoires were made available in a free public database intended to serve as a resource for research on the immune response to SARS-CoV-2. The samples were drawn from the first 160 participants of the ongoing ImmuneRACE study and from over a thousand subjects provided by 6 global collaborators. The sample metadata nearly always contained a de-identified subject ID, COVID-19 status, age in years and sex. Where available, HLA class I and class II types were obtained from metadata supplied by the sample provider rather than from assay-based typing. What the study reported, not specific to this receptor: Clinical and demographic metadata were provided uncurated, with the amount varying by source and participant.

TCRbeta CDR3 regions were amplified from genomic DNA by means of the immunoSEQ Assay, a bias-controlled multiplex PCR. The authors processed their data as follows. The number of nucleated cells in each sample was estimated from the amplification of reference gene primers within the assay. To quantify the absolute abundance of each unique TCRbeta CDR3 rearrangement, sequence reads were collapsed and filtered. For each sample, productive Simpson clonality was calculated by taking the square root of Simpson's diversity index across productive rearrangements. TCRdb's version of the immuneACCESS table is confined to in-frame rearrangements and falls short of the full clone set. An unresolved V gene accounts for under half of the shortfall where checked; the remainder is of unknown origin. V, J and clone size derive from that table, while D and trimming were established from the DNA sequence. The sample data list about 360,000 clones, and around four fifths of these were observed just once. The leading ten clones occupy under 3% of the sample.

Whole blood was collected in K2EDTA tubes by collaborating institutions according to the institutions' own protocols. For TCRbeta analysis, collaborator samples were shipped as frozen whole blood, as isolated PBMCs, or as DNA extracted from either sample type. The germline V gene yields MGHDK for CDR1 and SYGVNS for CDR2. Here V drops 2 bases and J drops 0 bases, and the junction holds 7 bases not matched to any gene. The CDR3 has 17 amino acids, counting the end cysteine and phenylalanine. Only the CDR3 DNA stays, 51 bases, in frame from base 1. Of note for this clone: Its specific antigen is unknown. No base quality values were provided; no much bigger clone lies one nucleotide off.

This chain is built from TRBV25-1 and TRBJ2-5, and TRBD1 aligns with 9 junction nucleotides. The origin of this receptor is a young man with active or convalescent COVID-19. Sample: peripheral blood. The DNA sequence is given as TGTGCCAGCAGTGAAGACCTGGACAGGGGATACCAAGAGACCCAGTACTTC. This sequence encodes CASSEDLDRGYQETQYF.